The 6 T cell receptor beta chains below come from one sample, sequenced in a study of shared clonotypes between healthy human individuals. Method: immunoSEQ multiplex PCR; TCRdb's copy keeps in-frame clones and lacks some. The sample has about 2,200,000 clones; approximately 94% are singletons. Naive CD8 populations comprised CD45RO-negative cells positively selected for CCR7, excluding terminally differentiated effector memory CD45RA+ cells. The sample taken for sequencing was naive CD8+ T cells from PBMCs. The receptors were gathered from a man between 18 and 29 years old in good health. Some clones in this sample may be carry-over from other donors' samples.

In regard to this clone: One end of the junction varies from germline; a read error may be responsible. The chain combines TRBV10-3 with TRBJ2-1; a possible D gene is TRBD2 (9 bases). The CDR3 has 17 residues. The germline gives CDR1 ENHRY, CDR2 SYGVKD. In DNA form, the CDR3 reads TGTGCCAGCACAGGGGGACCATTAGCGGGAGTCTACGATGAGCAGTTCTTC. The encoded protein is CASTGGPLAGVYDEQFF.

The chain employs TRBV27 and TRBJ2-1; 11 bases are shared with TRBD2. V lost 1 base to trimming and J lost 8 bases; unmatched junction nucleotides: 7. The length of the CDR3 is 16 residues. In germline, CDR1 is MNHEY, CDR2 SMNVEV (reference sequence). CDR3 amino acids: CASSLLASGRSDEQFF. In nucleotides, the CDR3 is TGTGCCAGCAGTTTATTGGCTAGCGGGAGGTCCGATGAGCAGTTCTTC.

This clone has more than one count but fewer than ten. The chain combines TRBV5-6 with TRBJ1-1, with a possible D match to TRBD1 (6 bases). The germline gives CDR1 SGHDT, CDR2 YYEEEE. Trimming cost V 3 bases and J 3 bases, with 18 bases left between them. This CDR3 has 16 amino acids. The DNA of the CDR3 is TGTGCCAGCAGCTCGGGGGGCCCGGGTAGGGACACTGAAGCTTTCTTT. This translates into CASSSGGPGRDTEAFF.

V usage is TRBV27 and J usage is TRBJ2-4; TRBD1 might be the D (5 bases). Trimming cost V 5 bases and J 1 base, with 15 bases left between them. This CDR3 contains 16 residues. Germline V gene lookup returns CDR1 MNHEY and CDR2 SMNVEV (reference sequence). DNA of the CDR3: TGTGCCAGCAGTAACAGGCATCCTGGGGCCAAAAACATTCAGTACTTC. This translates into CASSNRHPGAKNIQYF.

The genes are TRBV7-8 and TRBJ1-4; D is ambiguous. Germline CDR1 SGHVS, CDR2 FQNEAQ. The CDR3 has 15 amino acids. The V end lost 5 bases, the J end lost 7 bases, and 17 bases lay between the germline ends. The CDR3 sequence is CASSPREEGGEKLFF. The DNA for the CDR3 is TGTGCCAGCAGCCCACGGGAGGAGGGCGGTGAAAAACTGTTTTTT. Supplemented by reference TRBV7-8 and TRBJ1-4, the full variable domain reads GAGVSQSPRYKVAKRGQDVALRCDPISGHVSLFWYQQALGQGPEFLTYFQNEAQLDKSGLPSDRFFAERPEGSVSTLKIQRTQQEDSAVYLCASSPREEGGEKLFFGSGTQLSVL.

The chain combines TRBV28 with TRBJ2-1; D perhaps matches TRBD2 (5 bases). V was shortened by 6 bases and J by 3 bases, with 9 bases between the two germline ends. Germline V CDR1 and CDR2: MDHEN, SYDVKM. This CDR3 spans 13 amino acids. The CDR3 DNA reads TGTGCCAGCAGCCCCCGGGACTACAATGAGCAGTTCTTC. Translation gives CASSPRDYNEQFF.